Shown below are 27 T cell receptor beta chains from a single sample sequenced in a study of breast tumors, draining lymph nodes, adjacent tissues. Samples came from axillary lymph nodes draining the breast cancer. TCRdb reprocessed the multiplex PCR reads with MiXCR, giving one entry per CDR3 protein. This sample has a few hundred thousand distinct CDR3 sequences, with 34% found just once. The sequenced sample consisted of axillary lymph node tissue. The receptors were gathered from a female donor with breast cancer. Some clones in this sample may be carry-over from other donors' samples.

The chain links TRBV5-8 to TRBJ2-1; D gene ambiguous. Trimming took off 6 bases at V and 3 bases at J, with 4 bases between the two ends. This CDR3 has 11 residues. Germline loops: CDR1 SGHTS, CDR2 YDEGEE. The chain's CDR3 is CASTLYNEQFF. The CDR3 DNA is TGTGCCAGCACGCTCTACAATGAGCAGTTCTTC.

This clonotype was counted at least ten times. V gene TRBV9 combines with J gene TRBJ2-5, with 7 bases that match TRBD1. The CDR3 is 17 residues long. With V trimmed by 4 bases and J by 2 bases, 14 bases remained unmatched. Germline-derived CDR1 and CDR2 are SGDLS and YYNGEE. CDR3 in amino acids: CASSPHGRDRRQETQYF. Here the CDR3 DNA reads TGTGCCAGCAGCCCACACGGCCGGGACAGACGACAAGAGACCCAGTACTTC.

The table lists this clonotype with many counts. This chain connects TRBV5-5 to TRBJ2-1; D not certain. V was clipped by 2 bases and J by 9 bases, with 12 bases between them. The germline CDR1 and CDR2 sequences are SGHKS and YYEKEE (reference sequence). The CDR3 extends over 13 amino acids. The CDR3 reads CASSFNERGEQFF. The DNA of the CDR3 is TGTGCCAGCAGCTTCAACGAGCGTGGTGAGCAGTTCTTC.

This clonotype was seen once. The chain has TRBV2 and TRBJ2-3; 9 positions match TRBD2. The length of the CDR3 is 15 residues. Germline V lookup: CDR1 SNHLY, CDR2 FYNNEI. Germline trimming cut 1 base from V and 6 bases from J; bases unmatched to any gene: 5. DNA of the CDR3: TGTGCCAGCAGTGAAGTAGCGGGGGAGGCTGATACGCAGTATTTT. It specifies CASSEVAGEADTQYF.

The rearrangement joins TRBV3-1 to TRBJ2-7; 9 bases match TRBD1. V trimming: 9 bases; J trimming: 3 bases; junction bases outside the gene matches: 3. Germline V gives CDR1 LGHDT, CDR2 YNNKEL (reference sequence). The CDR3 spans 12 residues. The CDR3 loop is CASGTGFYEQYF. As DNA, the CDR3 is TGTGCCAGTGGGACAGGGTTCTACGAGCAGTACTTC.

This clonotype was counted ten times or more. This chain links TRBV6-5 with TRBJ2-3, with D perhaps TRBD1 (6 bases). The CDR3 is made up of 15 amino acids. Germline CDR1 is MNHEY and CDR2 is SVGAGI. Between the trimmed V and J ends, which lost 0 bases and 6 bases, there was a span of 13 bases. The DNA for the CDR3 is TGTGCCAGCAGTTACTCCCCAGGGGTTGGCGATACGCAGTATTTT. Protein product: CASSYSPGVGDTQYF.

This clonotype showed up just once. The rearrangement uses TRBV20-1 and TRBJ1-4; the D is unclear. V lost 5 bases to trimming and J lost 8 bases, with 15 bases between them. Germline values: CDR1 DFQATT, CDR2 SNEGSKA (reference sequence). This CDR3 spans 13 amino acids. As DNA, the CDR3 is TGCAGTGCTCCAGTGGGTGGGAAGGAAAAACTGTTTTTT. Translation: CSAPVGGKEKLFF.

This clonotype was seen a few times. The V and J genes are TRBV7-6 and TRBJ1-1, with 8 bases identical to TRBD1. The J segment lost 1 base and the V segment lost 3 bases, leaving 1 base of the junction unmatched. Per germline, CDR1 SGHVS and CDR2 FNYEAQ. The CDR3 sequence is 14 residues long. The DNA of the CDR3 is TGTGCCAGCAGCTTGGGGACAGGGAACACTGAAGCTTTCTTT. Amino acid sequence: CASSLGTGNTEAFF.

Worth noting for this clonotype: Given a much more abundant clone one base away, this may be a read error. CDR3 protein: CASSLAGTAGIDGYTF. In nucleotides, the CDR3 is TGTGCCAGCAGCTTGGCAGGGACGGCAGGGATTGATGGCTACACCTTC. The chain couples TRBV5-5 to TRBJ1-2, with a tentative D call TRBD1 (5 bases). CDR3 size: 16 residues. CDR1 is SGHKS and CDR2 is YYEKEE in the germline V gene (reference sequence). V was clipped by 0 bases and J by 6 bases, with 18 bases between them.

This clonotype showed up many times. This chain uses TRBV7-3 with TRBJ2-3; 9 bases line up with TRBD1. V trimming: 5 bases; J trimming: 1 base; junction bases outside the gene matches: 4. Germline values: CDR1 SGHTA, CDR2 FQGTGA. The CDR3 has 15 amino acids. The CDR3 DNA reads TGTGCCAGCAGCCGCAGACAGGGGGGCACAGATACGCAGTATTTT. Protein: CASSRRQGGTDTQYF.

This clonotype has a count of ten or more. V gene TRBV6-5 combines with J gene TRBJ1-2; the match to TRBD1 covers 9 bases. The germline V gene has CDR1 MNHEY and CDR2 SVGAGI. The CDR3 loop spans 14 amino acids. V dropped 2 bases and J dropped 4; count of bases not matched to a gene: 2. In DNA form, the CDR3 reads TGTGCCAGCAGTTACACAGGGGGCTCCTATGGCTACACCTTC. It specifies CASSYTGGSYGYTF.

In its sample, this clonotype was seen many times. The rearrangement joins TRBV24-1 to TRBJ2-7; D unresolved. V was shortened by 1 base and J by 6 bases, with 9 bases between the two germline ends. The CDR3 has 13 residues. Germline CDR1 reads KGHDR; CDR2 reads SFDVKD. CDR3 nucleotides: TGTGCCACCAGTGATTTCCAGGCCCCCGAGCAGTACTTC. Translation: CATSDFQAPEQYF.

This clonotype occurred many times. V and J are TRBV7-3 and TRBJ2-3; 12 positions match TRBD2. The CDR3 spans 16 residues. V lost 2 bases to trimming and J lost 8 bases; unmatched junction nucleotides: 8. From germline, CDR1 is SGHTA and CDR2 FQGTGA. DNA for the CDR3: TGTGCCAGCAGCTTAGGAACTAGCGGGGGGCCTAGTACGCAGTATTTT. Its translation is CASSLGTSGGPSTQYF.

Ten or more counts support this clonotype. The V and J genes are TRBV12-3 or TRBV12-4 and TRBJ2-3; the D gene is possibly TRBD2 (5 bases). The CDR3 has 14 amino acids. V was clipped by 6 bases and J by 0 bases, with 10 bases between them. The CDR3 DNA reads as TGTGCCAGCAGAGAAACGGGGAGCACAGATACGCAGTATTTT. Its translation is CASRETGSTDTQYF.

Many counts were recorded for this clonotype. The chain joins TRBV24-1 to TRBJ2-1; possibly TRBD2 for D (6 bases). Trimming took 6 bases from V and 0 from J, leaving 23 bases between them. Per germline, CDR1 KGHDR and CDR2 SFDVKD. The CDR3 runs 19 residues. The CDR3 region is CATSSISQTRGSSYNEQFF. The CDR3 nucleotides read TGTGCCACCAGTTCTATATCCCAAACCCGGGGGAGCTCCTACAATGAGCAGTTCTTC.

This clonotype showed up many times. J is TRBJ2-2 and V is TRBV5-1; no reliable D call. This CDR3 region has 16 residues. V was trimmed by 3 bases and J by 0 bases, leaving 12 bases between them. CDR1 is SGHRS and CDR2 is YFSETQ in the germline V gene. DNA for the CDR3: TGCGCCAGCAGCTCCGGAGCTTTTACGAACACCGGGGAGCTGTTTTTT. Amino acid sequence: CASSSGAFTNTGELFF.

The rearrangement joins TRBV5-6 to TRBJ2-1; the D is unclear. From germline, CDR1 is SGHDT and CDR2 YYEEEE. The CDR3 loop spans 15 amino acids. Between the trimmed V and J ends, which lost 2 bases and 0 bases, there was a span of 9 bases. CDR3 sequence reads: CASSFFRSSYNEQFF. The DNA for the CDR3 is TGTGCCAGCAGCTTCTTCCGCAGCTCCTACAATGAGCAGTTCTTC.

J is TRBJ2-7 and V is TRBV9; TRBD2 agrees at 10 bases. The length of the CDR3 is 18 residues. The J segment lost 4 bases and the V segment lost 2 bases, leaving 15 bases of the junction unmatched. In germline, CDR1 is SGDLS, CDR2 YYNGEE. CDR3 nucleotide sequence: TGTGCCAGCAGCGTTGGGACTAGCGAGGGAGACACAGATTACGAGCAGTACTTC. Protein: CASSVGTSEGDTDYEQYF.

This clonotype has more than one count but fewer than ten. One end of the junction fails to match germline, which may point to a read error. The chain joins TRBV6-6 to TRBJ1-3; D ambiguous. CDR3 length equals 18 residues. CDR1 and CDR2 (germline): MNHNY, SVGAGI (reference sequence). The CDR3 protein is CASSHSSVYWEEGNTIYF. The CDR3 DNA is TGTGCCAGCAGTCACTCGAGCGTTTATTGGGAGGAGGGAAACACCATATATTTT.

This clonotype was seen repeatedly, ten times or more. One end of the junction fails to match germline, which may point to a read error. The chain carries TRBV7-7 and TRBJ2-1; 8 bases map to TRBD2. This CDR3 spans 14 amino acids. Germline CDR1 and CDR2: SSHAT and FNYEAQ (reference sequence). The CDR3 nucleotides read TGTGCTAGCAGCTCTCAGCGGGAGTCCGATGAGCAGTTCTTC. The encoded protein is CASSSQRESDEQFF.

There are many counts of this clonotype. The rearrangement uses TRBV5-1 and TRBJ2-7; D remains ambiguous. The CDR3 contains 14 residues. Trimming shortened V by 1 base and J by 6 bases, and 14 bases separated the two germline ends. Germline V gene lookup returns CDR1 SGHRS and CDR2 YFSETQ. The CDR3 DNA follows: TGCGCCAGCAGCTTGTTGTCCCGGCCAGGCGAGCAGTACTTC. It translates to CASSLLSRPGEQYF.

This clonotype has ten or more counts. V usage is TRBV10-3 and J usage is TRBJ2-1; TRBD1 aligns across 9 bases. V shed 6 bases, J shed 0 bases, and the junction held 3 bases outside the gene matches. This CDR3 spans 15 amino acids. Germline CDR1 is ENHRY and CDR2 is SYGVKD. Written as DNA, the CDR3 is TGTGCCATCAGGGGGACAGGGAGCTCCTACAATGAGCAGTTCTTC. It specifies CAIRGTGSSYNEQFF.

This clonotype was observed many times. V gene TRBV30 combines with J gene TRBJ1-5, with D unresolved. The CDR3 length is 14 residues. Trimming took 2 bases from V and 0 from J, leaving 8 bases between them. Germline V CDR1 and CDR2: GTSNPN, SVGIG (reference sequence). The CDR3 protein is CAWSTDYSNQPQHF. In DNA form, the CDR3 reads TGTGCCTGGAGTACGGATTATAGCAATCAGCCCCAGCATTTT.

The chain carries TRBV10-2 and TRBJ1-6; tentative D call: TRBD1 (5 bases). There are 17 residues in the CDR3. Germline V gene data show CDR1 as WSHSY and CDR2 as SAAADI. V dropped 6 bases and J dropped 4 bases, with 19 bases sitting between them. CDR3 bases: TGCGCCAGCAGGCCCGACAGCGGAACGGGATATAATTCACCCCTCCACTTT. Its translation: CASRPDSGTGYNSPLHF.

This sequence joins TRBV20-1 and TRBJ1-2; tentative D call: TRBD1 (6 bases). The CDR3 has 11 residues. The germline V and J ends were trimmed by 1 base and 14 bases, with 14 bases remaining between them. Looked up from germline, CDR1 is DFQATT and CDR2 is SNEGSKA (reference sequence). CDR3: CSARGGGAPTF. The CDR3 DNA sequence: TGCAGTGCTAGAGGTGGGGGGGCGCCGACCTTC.

This clonotype was seen at least ten times. The rearrangement joins TRBV5-8 to TRBJ2-3; D not certain. The length of the CDR3 is 14 residues. The V and J ends lost 0 bases and 5 bases respectively, with 10 bases between them. CDR1 is SGHTS and CDR2 is YDEGEE in the germline V gene. This CDR3 is CASSLAGWGDTQYF. CDR3 DNA sequence: TGTGCCAGCAGCTTGGCTGGCTGGGGAGATACGCAGTATTTT.

The chain uses TRBV2 and TRBJ2-3; TRBD2 aligns across 11 bases. This CDR3 is built from 16 residues. Germline V gene lookup returns CDR1 SNHLY and CDR2 FYNNEI. With V trimmed by 2 bases and J by 10 bases, 11 bases remained unmatched. The CDR3 DNA sequence: TGTGCCAGCAGTGAACTAGCGGGAGGCCCCACAGGGGCGCAGTATTTT. This gives the protein CASSELAGGPTGAQYF.